The sample holds one count of the clone carrying this TCR beta chain. Sequencing used cDNA as its template, made by extracting RNA and reverse transcribing it. TCRdb keeps only in-frame clones here, not all; method: immunoSEQ multiplex PCR. The sample yields 85,000 to 110,000 clones, 80% to 90% seen once. This entry is derived from a study of CD8+ T cells in alopecia areata. The treatment denotes: oral pan-JAK inhibitor, 5-10 mg twice daily. Source: CD8+ T cells sorted from blood, taken at approximately week 34, from a patient treated with tofacitinib. This receptor was taken from a human donor with alopecia areata.

The CDR3 coding sequence is TGTGCCAGCAGCTCCGGGACAGGGGGCGGTGAAGCTTTCTTT. Protein product: CASSSGTGGGEAFF. The rearrangement links TRBV2 to TRBJ1-1; 12 bases line up with TRBD1. This CDR3 spans 14 amino acids. CDR1 SNHLY and CDR2 FYNNEI come from the germline V gene. The V segment lost 6 bases and the J segment 7 bases; nucleotides outside the gene matches: 6.